The 4 T cell receptor beta chains reported below all come from one sample, sequenced in a study of blood T cell repertoires in COVID-19. Method: immunoSEQ multiplex PCR; TCRdb's copy keeps in-frame clones and lacks some. The data contain a few hundred thousand clones, 85% to 90% of them singletons. What was sequenced was PBMCs or T cells enriched from blood (not recorded which). These receptors all come from a woman younger than 35 who had recovered from COVID-19.

The rearrangement uses TRBV10-2 and TRBJ1-5; the D is unclear. Germline CDR1 is WSHSY and CDR2 is SAAADI. Trimming cost V 9 bases and J 1 base, with 10 bases left between them. The CDR3 spans 13 residues. The CDR3 region is CASSHGSNQPQHF. For the CDR3, the DNA is TGCGCCAGTTCACACGGGAGCAATCAGCCCCAGCATTTT.

The V gene is TRBV30, the J gene TRBJ2-1; D is possibly TRBD1 (5 bases). The CDR3 extends over 15 amino acids. Trimming pared 0 bases from V and 4 bases from J, leaving 13 bases between. CDR1 GTSNPN and CDR2 SVGIG come from the germline V gene (reference sequence). Here the CDR3 reads CAWSVRAGSYNEQFF. The CDR3, as DNA: TGTGCCTGGAGTGTACGGGCAGGGTCTTACAATGAGCAGTTCTTC.

This chain connects TRBV5-1 to TRBJ1-4; D may be TRBD1 (6 bases). Trimming took off 4 bases at V and 1 base at J, with 17 bases between the two ends. CDR3 length: 17 amino acids. In germline, CDR1 is SGHRS, CDR2 YFSETQ. CDR3 protein: CASSLTRGGRTNEKLFF. The CDR3 DNA reads TGCGCCAGCAGCCTGACTCGTGGGGGCAGAACTAATGAAAAACTGTTTTTT.

The chain uses TRBV7-2 and TRBJ1-1, with D hard to call. The germline V gene has CDR1 SGHTA and CDR2 FQGNSA. V was cut by 2 bases and J by 4 bases, with 14 bases left in between. The CDR3 runs to 15 residues. CDR3 nucleotides: TGTGCCAGCAGCTTAACGCCCGATCGAGGCACTGAAGCTTTCTTT. Its translation is CASSLTPDRGTEAFF. The full variable domain, rest sourced from reference TRBV7-2 and TRBJ1-1, is GAGVSQSPSNKVTEKGKDVELRCDPISGHTALYWYRQSLGQGLEFLIYFQGNSAPDKSGLPSDRFSAERTGGSVSTLTIQRTQQEDSAVYLCASSLTPDRGTEAFFGQGTRLTVV.